A single T cell receptor (beta chain) is shown here with its context. As yet, its antigen is unknown. The record originates from a study of T cell repertoires in cytomegalovirus infection. Overall study: HLA-B-restricted CMV epitopes that are well studied were used alongside recently identified HLA-C-restricted ones. Indications of both CMV infection and matching HLA type were provided by public TCR beta signatures.

Overall study findings and caveats: Dominant in the ex vivo response were TCR beta clonotypes restricted by HLA-C and specific for CMV.

A single record per CDR3 protein comes from TCRdb applying MiXCR to the reads. The table records about 920,000 distinct CDR3 sequences, about a third of them present only once. Material: cultured CD8+ T cells from PBMCs, obtained from culture after CMV antigen stimulation. The clonotype originates from a human donor in good health (CMV status not recorded). Some clones in this sample may be carry-over from other donors' samples.

CDR3 residues: CASSYSFGLETQYF. The CDR3 nucleotides are TGTGCCAGCAGTTACTCGTTCGGTTTGGAGACCCAGTACTTC. V and J are TRBV6-5 and TRBJ2-5, with D hard to call. CDR3 size: 14 residues. V lost 0 bases to trimming and J lost 5 bases, with 10 bases between them. Germline V gene sequence: CDR1 MNHEY, CDR2 SVGAGI.